The T cell receptor beta chain described here comes from a study of Tregs in tolerant kidney transplant recipients. The sample holds one count of this clone. TCRdb's copy holds only in-frame clones and misses some; the assay was immunoSEQ multiplex PCR. The table includes over 50,000 clones, over 70% detected once. Germline values: CDR1 SGHRS, CDR2 YFSETQ. V lost 3 bases and J 2 bases, leaving 14 bases between the germline ends. The CDR3 covers 15 residues. The sample comprised CD4+ T cells from blood. The rearrangement joins TRBV5-1 to TRBJ2-5, with D possibly being TRBD2 (6 bases). The TCR comes from a human donor in good health. As DNA, the CDR3 is TGCGCCAGCAGCTCGGGACTGGCCGGACAAGAGACCCAGTACTTC. It specifies CASSSGLAGQETQYF.